Sequencing of this T cell receptor (beta chain) was carried out in a study of cytomegalovirus exposure and HLA in healthy donors (dated by TCRdb to 2016 to 2017). With respect to the entire study: According to an earlier analysis of a few hundred of the donors, some 180 million T cells yielded some 110 million unique TCR beta sequences and 276 Gb of sequence data. Rather than drawing on any new phenotypic data, the later analysis identified candidate immune exposures from TCR beta sequences and the way those sequences occurred across donors. To predict cytomegalovirus infection status, the study combined high-throughput TCR immunosequencing, statistical association of individual TCRs with disease status, and machine learning. Class I and class II HLA loci were covered by the typing at four-digit resolution. In addition to the first cohort of several hundred subjects, a separate validation cohort of 130 or so different subjects was used. The study used immunosequencing to profile the T cell repertoires of 600 to 850 subjects and linked those repertoires to cytomegalovirus serostatus. Typing coverage varied by locus: roughly 620-640 donors for A, B, C, DRB1 and DQB1; more than 500 for DQA1; over 600 for DPA1; under 490 for DPB1. Because of strong linkage in the cohort, five DR-DQ haplotypes were treated as single units for association and clustering. To study patterns of TCR occurrence, a later analysis re-analyzed previously published TCR beta repertoires from just over 650 donors and added high-resolution HLA genotyping. On average, roughly 250,000 unique TCR beta nucleotide sequences were sequenced per donor among more than 350 genotyped donors of the cohort, with approximately 18% of those sequences being non-productive. Every repertoire in the discovery cohort had been generated on one and the same sequencing platform. The aim of the study was to test whether cataloging public T cell receptors could identify signatures of past pathogen exposure. A later genetic analysis used genome-wide SNP genotypes for about 60% of the roughly 670 donors, treating that subset as a discovery cohort. Roughly 300 gigabases of sequencing data and around 90 million unique TCR sequences made up an early release that covered over 550 HLA-typed donors. Of the roughly 410 genotyped donors, approximately 81% were placed in the genetic ancestry cluster associated with self-reported Caucasian donors. Alongside the repertoire data, information on donor age, sex, ethnicity and CMV serostatus was compiled. To decide whether each TCR beta V gene segment behaved as functional or pseudogenic, an earlier analysis of some 600 of the donors relied on high-throughput TCR beta sequencing. Study-wide findings and limitations: Most TCR sequences were observed very rarely across donors, whereas some public TCRs were present in many individuals. According to a later analysis, TCR association rates differed among HLA loci, with DRB1 alleles showing the most associated TCRs and HLA-C alleles showing the fewest. In a later genetic analysis, fewer N-insertions in productive TCRs were reported among donors in an Asian-associated ancestry cluster than the roughly 700-donor mean. The authors suggested that the approach could potentially be generalized to other disease states and immunological phenotypes. For the cohort, immune exposure information was limited to CMV serostatus. In a later analysis, most CMV-associated TCR beta chains were found to appear HLA-restricted, with HLA associations seemingly driven largely by CMV exposure. Presence/absence analyses assumed roughly uniform sequencing depth across donors, an assumption that may not hold. Some 15 rarely observed V segments, including chromosome 9 orphons, were excluded from the earlier analysis of some 590 of the donors because counts were too low. In a later analysis, around 17,000 TCR beta sequences were associated with specific HLA alleles at a false discovery rate of 0.05. HLA typing was unavailable for some donors at each locus, so association tests used only the typed subset. Broadly in line with IMGT annotations, most TCR beta V segments showed up in productive rearrangements about 90% or about 30% of the time in an earlier analysis of roughly 590 of the donors. This cohort had only TCR beta chains sequenced, and the lack of alpha or paired-chain data limited which features could be detected. Several of the top co-occurrence clusters appeared to be linked to parvovirus B19, influenza, CMV and Epstein-Barr virus, according to a later analysis. When HLA alleles, especially DR and DQ, strongly co-occurred, attributing TCR associations to individual alleles was difficult. The classifier was reported to diagnose cytomegalovirus status with high specificity and sensitivity in both the original cohort and the validation cohort. The study gave a list of 150 to 200 TCR beta chains associated with cytomegalovirus. A group of highly shared sequence variants was considered likely to be a technical artifact of the sequencing pipeline. In vitro tests confirmed that three of the cytomegalovirus-associated TCR beta chains recognize cytomegalovirus antigens. V-gene and J-gene trimming of TCR beta chains was associated with a missense DCLRE1C variant in a later genetic analysis, and the association was replicated in an independent cohort. Compared with equally common non-associated chains, HLA-associated TCR beta chains in a later analysis were more clonally expanded and had lower generation probabilities. Correlated functional status among segregating V segments might reflect linkage disequilibrium, but an unknown experimental factor could not be ruled out. A further reported finding was that TCR beta sequences accurately predicted the HLA-A and HLA-B alleles for most subjects in the first cohort. The 87-base-pair reads could not distinguish some IMGT-functional V segments, including TRBV6-2 and TRBV6-3, so those segments were excluded.

Library generation was performed with the immunoSEQ multiplex PCR assay. For the multiplex PCR, a mixture combining 60 forward primers for TCR Vbeta segments and 13 reverse primers for TCR Jbeta segments was used. A multiplex PCR assay on genomic DNA amplified the CDR3 region of rearranged TCR beta genes. The Illumina HiSeq System was used to sequence the amplified TCR beta libraries as 87-base-pair reads. Per the authors' processing: A later analysis counted around 72 million unique TCR beta chains across the 690 or so repertoires, and some 11 million of these chains were shared by at least two donors. Raw reads were error-corrected and collapsed into unique sequences with a nearest-neighbor algorithm that merged closely related sequences to remove PCR and sequencing errors. To assign V, D and J gene segments, CDR3 sequences were aligned to IMGT reference sequences. For a sequence to be retained, at least a six-nucleotide match to both a V gene segment and a J gene segment was required. A rearrangement was called productive if the CDR3 had no stop codons and remained in frame with V and J, and every other rearrangement was called non-productive. CDR3 was defined by IMGT convention, running from the second conserved V-encoded cysteine to the conserved J-encoded phenylalanine. The earlier analysis of about 610 of the donors excluded sequences that lacked an unambiguous match to a single V gene segment. An earlier analysis of 450 to 650 of the donors called V segments functional above 56.7% productive rearrangements and segregating when the between-donor standard deviation exceeded 5%. To diagnose cytomegalovirus status from the catalog of TCR beta chain sequences, a statistical classification framework was built. In a later analysis, TCR nucleotide sequences were compared against IMGT/GENE-DB human TR gene sequences so that V and J genes could be assigned. Using the TCRdist pipeline, a later analysis assigned CDR3 sequences along with most-parsimonious VDJ recombination scenarios. In a later analysis, every TCR beta chain was defined by the combination of its CDR3 amino acid sequence and its V-gene family, and reads without a unique V-gene family were dropped. In a later analysis, 500 to 650 highly shared, low-generation-probability nucleotide sequences were removed to address suspected cross-contamination and a sequencing artifact. For each public chain, a later analysis derived a clonal expansion index from normalized ranks of inferred template counts within each repertoire. A later analysis computed generation probabilities with a VDJ recombination model fitted to out-of-frame rearrangements, and checked the results against IGoR. In a later analysis, TCR-TCR, TCR-HLA and TCR-CMV co-occurrence was scored with hypergeometric tests, and a repertoire-size bias correction was applied to TCR pairs. To estimate false discovery rates, a later analysis permuted the HLA or CMV assignments 20 times. In a later analysis, co-occurring TCRs were grouped with DBSCAN, and TCRdist sequence similarity was added when clustering was performed within HLA-allele-positive subsets. Repertoires with fewer than 30,000 or more than 120,000 public chains were left out of co-occurrence clustering, as were five repertoires with anomalous nucleotide sharing. TCRdb took this table from immuneACCESS and kept in-frame rearrangements with V and J called. Such tables lack part of the clones; where checked against another copy, unresolved V genes explain under half of the gap, and the rest is unexplained. The V and J calls and clone size come from that table; D and trimming were worked out from the DNA. This sample lists approximately 290,000 clones; about 80% were detected once. The top ten clonotypes cover roughly 0.31% of the sample.

The CDR3, cysteine through phenylalanine, is 21 amino acids long. The retained sequence is limited to the CDR3, 63 bases, with the frame set at the first base. V is pared back by 2 bases and J by 0 bases, with 26 bases lying between the germline termini. CDR1 and CDR2, per the germline V gene (reference sequence), are LNHNV and YYDKDF. Details on this clone: Its recognized antigen is unknown. The sample holds no much larger clone one base away, and base qualities are not on file.

In total, around 600 healthy bone marrow donors made up the cohort. At the time of sampling, every cohort member was nominally healthy, though immune exposures that went unrecorded were likely present. The donor tested CMV seronegative and was one of the 352 seronegative cohort members. A peripheral blood sample was provided by each donor, and peripheral blood mononuclear cells were used for TCR beta sequencing. Genomic DNA was extracted from the blood cell samples with the Qiagen DNeasy Blood Extraction Kit. In this chain, TRBV15 is recombined with TRBJ1-5, with TRBD1 as a weak D call on 5 bases. Sequencing was done on a sample of PBMCs. The origin of this receptor is a girl aged 2-9 years in good health and CMV-seronegative. The base sequence is TGTGCCACCAGCAGAAACGTCAAGCAGGGTCCTCATTGGGGTAGCAATCAGCCCCAGCATTTT. The translation is CATSRNVKQGPHWGSNQPQHF.